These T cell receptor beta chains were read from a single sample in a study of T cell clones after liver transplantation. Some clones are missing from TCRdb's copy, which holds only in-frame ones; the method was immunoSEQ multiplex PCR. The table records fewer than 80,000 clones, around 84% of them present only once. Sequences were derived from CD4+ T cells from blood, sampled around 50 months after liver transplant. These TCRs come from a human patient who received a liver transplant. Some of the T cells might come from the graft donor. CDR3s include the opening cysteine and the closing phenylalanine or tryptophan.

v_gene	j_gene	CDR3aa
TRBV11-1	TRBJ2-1	CASSRDRDYNEQFF
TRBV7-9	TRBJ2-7	CASSLETHEQYF
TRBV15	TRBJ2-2	CATRKDRNTGELFF
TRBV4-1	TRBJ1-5	CASSPGSRGEPQHF
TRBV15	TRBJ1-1	CATSRTDRGGTEAFF
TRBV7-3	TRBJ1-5	CASSFSSNQPQHF
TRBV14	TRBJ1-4	CASSWRVNEKLFF
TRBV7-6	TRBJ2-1	CASSLGVGRAYNEQFF
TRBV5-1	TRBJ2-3	CASSSTSGPTDTQYF
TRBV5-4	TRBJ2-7	CASSFSGSVEQYF
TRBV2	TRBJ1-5	CASSDGHSNQPQHF
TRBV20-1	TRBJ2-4	CGGLASNIQYF
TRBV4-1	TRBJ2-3	CASRRGQGPGDTQYF
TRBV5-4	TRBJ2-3	CASSRTSADTQYF
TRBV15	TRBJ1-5	CATSSLPEGRGQPQHF
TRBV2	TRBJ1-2	CASSGGTTYF
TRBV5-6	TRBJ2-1	CASRRGTSNNEQFF
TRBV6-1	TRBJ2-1	CASSERGVNEQFF
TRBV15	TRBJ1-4	CATSKNRGRGEKLFF
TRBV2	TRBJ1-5	CASRFRDNLQPQHF
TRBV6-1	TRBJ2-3	CASSAKNTQYF
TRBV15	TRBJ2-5	CATSRDLATAETQYF
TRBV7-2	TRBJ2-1	CASSPLGPRLDNEQFF
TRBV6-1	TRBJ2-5	CASSEQQETQYF
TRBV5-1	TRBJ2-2	CASSLVPDGGSLNTGELFF
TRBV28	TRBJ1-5	CASCRGQGGYQPQHF
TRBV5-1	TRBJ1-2	CASSLGGDANYGYTF
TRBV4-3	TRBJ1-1	CASSLNRGKMNTEAFF
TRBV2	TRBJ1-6	CASVQAQGGYNSPLHF
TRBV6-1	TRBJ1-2	CASRDNYGYTF
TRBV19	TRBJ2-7	CASSSFGTGINEQYF
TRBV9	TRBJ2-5	CASSFRQDQETQYF
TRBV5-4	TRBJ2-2	CASSLGAGSDTGELFF
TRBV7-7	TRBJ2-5	CASGGGQETQYF
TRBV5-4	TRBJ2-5	CASRKGGETQYF
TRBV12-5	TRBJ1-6	CASGLVRTYNSPLHF
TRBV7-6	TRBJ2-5	CASSQSTGGKTQYF